These 31 T cell receptor beta chains were sequenced from one sample in a study of CD8+CD57+ T cells in acquired aplastic anemia. Genomic DNA acted as the template from which TCR beta VDJ combination and CDR3 sequence profiling were carried out. TCRdb analysed the reads with MiXCR anew, one entry per CDR3 protein. Here the sample spans 170,000 or so distinct CDR3 sequences, 63% being singletons. Sequencing involved patients with CD8+CD57+ cell expansion previously shown by flow cytometry. The sequencing sample was made of sorted CD4+, CD8+, or CD8+CD57+ T cells (not recorded which) from PBMCs. Receptors were obtained from a human donor with aplastic anemia.

The J gene is TRBJ2-7, the V gene TRBV7-6; 7 positions agree with TRBD1. CDR3 size: 13 residues. V shed 5 bases and J 3 bases; nucleotides not matched to a gene: 4. Germline CDR1 SGHVS, CDR2 FNYEAQ. The CDR3 sequence: CASSPGTDYEQYF. Written as DNA, the CDR3 is TGTGCCAGCAGCCCCGGGACAGACTACGAGCAGTACTTC.

Notes on this clonotype: One junction end disagrees with the germline gene, perhaps due to a read error. This chain links TRBV6-1 with TRBJ1-4, with no clear D. Germline assignment: CDR1 MNHNS and CDR2 SASEGT. This CDR3 spans 15 amino acids. The CDR3 DNA is TGTGCCAGCAGTGAAGCGGGAGTGGGGTTTGAAAAACTGTCTTTT. It specifies CASSEAGVGFEKLSF.

The chain has TRBV5-5 and TRBJ2-3, with 9 bases that match TRBD1. The CDR3 covers 16 residues. CDR1 SGHKS and CDR2 YYEKEE come from the germline V gene (reference sequence). V trimming: 5 bases; J trimming: 0 bases; junction bases outside the gene matches: 7. This CDR3 reads CASSTSGQGSTDTQYF. In nucleotides, the CDR3 is TGTGCCAGCAGTACATCCGGACAGGGGAGCACAGATACGCAGTATTTT.

The V gene is TRBV6-5, the J gene TRBJ1-1; D is ambiguous. V was shortened by 7 bases and J by 2 bases, with 5 bases between the two germline ends. The CDR3 totals 11 residues. Germline V gene sequence: CDR1 MNHEY, CDR2 SVGAGI. The CDR3 protein is CASIHNTEAFF. The CDR3 DNA reads as TGTGCCAGCATTCATAACACTGAAGCTTTCTTT.

The V call is TRBV4-2, the J call TRBJ2-7, with D possibly matching TRBD1 (6 bases). Trimming removed 2 bases from V and 4 bases from J, with 21 bases in between. The length of the CDR3 is 17 residues. Germline V gene lookup returns CDR1 LGHNA and CDR2 YNFKEQ. The CDR3 is CASSQFGQTIGSYEQYF. The CDR3 DNA reads as TGTGCCAGCAGCCAATTCGGACAGACCATCGGAAGTTACGAGCAGTACTTC.

The CDR3 reads CASQYQPQHF. CDR3 coding DNA: TGCGCCAGCCAATATCAGCCCCAGCATTTT. The chain joins TRBV10-2 to TRBJ1-5; D unresolved. The CDR3 covers 10 residues. V lost 8 bases and J lost 5, with 4 bases in between. Germline V gives CDR1 WSHSY, CDR2 SAAADI.

This clonotype was picked up a small number of times. The rearrangement joins TRBV20-1 to TRBJ1-2, with D perhaps TRBD1 (6 bases). This CDR3 has 12 residues. The germline V gene has CDR1 DFQATT and CDR2 SNEGSKA (reference sequence). Trimming left V 6 bases short and J 8 bases short, with 16 bases between. The CDR3 protein is CSADRTANGYTF. The DNA for the CDR3 is TGCAGTGCGGATAGGACAGCAAACGGCTACACCTTC.

This clonotype was seen once. The CDR3 sequence is CARILVDEQYF. As DNA, the CDR3 is TGTGCCAGGATACTAGTCGACGAGCAGTACTTC. The V gene is TRBV9, the J gene TRBJ2-7; a possible D gene is TRBD2 (5 bases). The CDR3 runs 11 residues. V lost 8 bases, J lost 5 bases, and 11 bases lay in between. The germline V gene encodes CDR1 SGDLS and CDR2 YYNGEE. Together with reference TRBV9 and TRBJ2-7, the CDR3 gives the full variable domain: DSGVTQTPKHLITATGQRVTLRCSPRSGDLSVYWYQQSLDQGLQFLIQYYNGEERAKGNILERFSAQQFPDLHSELNLSSLELGDSALYFCARILVDEQYFGPGTRLTVT.

CDR3 region: CASSATANYGYTF. CDR3 DNA sequence: TGTGCCAGCAGTGCAACGGCTAACTATGGCTACACCTTC. The genes are TRBV2 and TRBJ1-2; D is unresolved. Germline values: CDR1 SNHLY, CDR2 FYNNEI. CDR3 length: 13 residues. Trimming pared 4 bases from V and 0 bases from J, leaving 6 bases between.

The V gene is TRBV7-2, the J gene TRBJ2-7; possibly TRBD2 for D (5 bases). V was pared by 3 bases and J by 3 bases, with 39 bases between. CDR3 length: 23 residues. Germline V gene data show CDR1 as SGHTA and CDR2 as FQGNSA. The CDR3 DNA is TGTGCCAGCAGCTTCTCCACGATGGACCAAATCGGGAAATGGCACCAAATAGACTACGAGCAGTACTTC. Its translation: CASSFSTMDQIGKWHQIDYEQYF.

The sample holds many counts of this clonotype. The chain employs TRBV19 and TRBJ1-5; 10 nucleotides agree with TRBD1. The CDR3 extends over 15 amino acids. J was trimmed by 4 bases and V by 4 bases; bases with no gene match: 4. CDR1 and CDR2 from the germline V gene are LNHDA and SQIVND (reference sequence). The CDR3 here is CASSTGQGRNQPQHF. The CDR3 bases are TGTGCCAGTAGTACGGGACAGGGGAGGAATCAGCCCCAGCATTTT.

The chain employs TRBV6-6 and TRBJ2-2, with D maybe TRBD2 (6 bases). Trimming removed 8 bases from V and 8 bases from J, with 18 bases in between. This CDR3 is 14 amino acids long. Germline V gene data show CDR1 as MNHNY and CDR2 as SVGAGI (reference sequence). CDR3 sequence: CASGLGTRTGELFF. The CDR3, as DNA: TGTGCCAGCGGTTTGGGGACTCGGACTGGGGAGCTGTTTTTT.

The chain recombines TRBV5-1 with TRBJ1-1, with TRBD1 identical over 8 bases. This CDR3 region has 16 residues. The ends lost 2 bases at V and 0 bases at J; junction bases unmatched: 6. Germline CDR1 SGHRS, CDR2 YFSETQ. DNA for the CDR3: TGCGCCAGCAGCTTCGCCTCGGGACAGGTGAACACTGAAGCTTTCTTT. It is translated as CASSFASGQVNTEAFF.

This clonotype was found many times. The chain joins TRBV19 to TRBJ2-1; D might be TRBD1 (6 bases). Trimming cost V 8 bases and J 8 bases, with 19 bases left between them. Germline CDR1 is LNHDA and CDR2 is SQIVND (reference sequence). The CDR3 runs to 14 residues. The CDR3 region is CASLRGTPGDEQFF. In DNA, the CDR3 is TGTGCCAGTCTAAGGGGGACCCCCGGGGATGAGCAGTTCTTC.

CDR3 amino acids: CSGSGGTNYGYTF. CDR3 nucleotides: TGCAGCGGGAGCGGGGGGACCAACTATGGCTACACCTTC. The chain uses TRBV29-1 and TRBJ1-2, with a weak D call TRBD1 (5 bases). The V and J ends lost 7 bases and 2 bases respectively, with 14 bases between them. Germline V gene sequence: CDR1 SQVTM, CDR2 ANQGSEA. The length of the CDR3 is 13 residues.

The genes are TRBV7-9 and TRBJ1-5; D gene unclear. The germline gives CDR1 SEHNR, CDR2 FQNEAQ (reference sequence). This CDR3 region has 15 residues. With 0 bases removed from V and 4 bases from J, the gap between germline ends came to 10 bases. The CDR3 protein is CASSLALGSNQPQHF. The CDR3 coding sequence is TGTGCCAGCAGCTTAGCGCTCGGATCTAATCAGCCCCAGCATTTT.

This clonotype appeared a few times. The rearrangement links TRBV7-2 to TRBJ1-5; D gene ambiguous. The V gene's germline CDR1 is SGHTA and CDR2 FQGNSA. V shed 4 bases and J shed 3 bases, with 10 bases lying between them. The CDR3 contains 14 residues. CDR3 coding DNA: TGTGCCAGCAGCTCTGGGTCCTTCAATCAGCCCCAGCATTTT. The encoded protein is CASSSGSFNQPQHF. Combining the CDR3 with reference TRBV7-2 and TRBJ1-5 gives the whole variable domain GAGVSQSPSNKVTEKGKDVELRCDPISGHTALYWYRQSLGQGLEFLIYFQGNSAPDKSGLPSDRFSAERTGGSVSTLTIQRTQQEDSAVYLCASSSGSFNQPQHFGDGTRLSIL.

The CDR3 loop is CASSLRDSQTYEQYF. As DNA, the CDR3 is TGTGCCAGCAGTTTAAGGGACAGCCAAACCTACGAGCAGTACTTC. This chain uses TRBV12-3 or TRBV12-4 with TRBJ2-7; TRBD1 aligns across 7 bases. The CDR3 totals 15 residues. V lost 2 bases and J lost 2; bases outside the gene matches: 6.

The chain employs TRBV14 and TRBJ2-7; the match to TRBD1 covers 11 bases. The V gene end was trimmed by 1 base and the J gene end by 4 bases; junction bases not matched to a gene: 3. The CDR3 spans 15 residues. Germline-derived CDR1 and CDR2 are SGHDN and FVKESK. CDR3 residues: CASSQGGQGAYEQYF. The CDR3 coding sequence is TGTGCCAGCAGCCAAGGTGGACAGGGGGCTTACGAGCAGTACTTC. Full variable domain (remainder filled in from reference TRBV14 and TRBJ2-7): EAGVTQFPSHSVIEKGQTVTLRCDPISGHDNLYWYRRVMGKEIKFLLHFVKESKQDESGMPNNRFLAERTGGTYSTLKVQPAELEDSGVYFCASSQGGQGAYEQYFGPGTRLTVT.

The V call is TRBV29-1, the J call TRBJ2-1, with D perhaps matching TRBD1 (6 bases). The germline CDR1 and CDR2 sequences are SQVTM and ANQGSEA. The CDR3 runs 14 residues. The V and J ends lost 3 bases and 2 bases respectively, with 11 bases between them. CDR3 coding DNA: TGCAGCGTTGAGAAGGGACATACCTACAATGAGCAGTTCTTC. Translation: CSVEKGHTYNEQFF.

V usage is TRBV19 and J usage is TRBJ2-7, with 7 nucleotides matching TRBD1. J lost 2 bases, V lost 6 bases, and 7 bases had no gene match. The CDR3 length is 14 residues. CDR1 and CDR2 from the germline V gene are LNHDA and SQIVND (reference sequence). The CDR3 DNA follows: TGTGCCAGTAGCCCGGGACAGTCGGCCTACGAGCAGTACTTC. Translated: CASSPGQSAYEQYF.

The V gene is TRBV6-2 or TRBV6-3, the J gene TRBJ2-5; 8 nucleotides agree with TRBD1. The J segment lost 9 bases and the V segment lost 6 bases, leaving 12 bases of the junction unmatched. CDR3 length: 14 amino acids. Germline CDR1 reads MNHEY; CDR2 reads SVGEGT. For the CDR3, the DNA is TGTGCCAGCAGCCCCCGGGACAGGAGGCAGCCCCAGTACTTC. It is translated as CASSPRDRRQPQYF.

The V call is TRBV11-2, the J call TRBJ2-7, with 11 bases that match TRBD1. The CDR3 consists of 14 residues. Germline CDR1 reads SGHAT; CDR2 reads FQNNGV. With 3 bases clipped from V and 8 bases from J, the junction kept 6 bases outside the gene matches. The CDR3 region has the DNA TGTGCCAGCAGCTTCGGGGGACAGGGGGAACAGCAGTACTTC. Translated: CASSFGGQGEQQYF. Full variable domain (missing parts from reference TRBV11-2 and TRBJ2-7): EAGVAQSPRYKIIEKRQSVAFWCNPISGHATLYWYQQILGQGPKLLIQFQNNGVVDDSQLPKDRFSAERLKGVDSTLKIQPAKLEDSAVYLCASSFGGQGEQQYFGPGTRLTVT.

The rearrangement uses TRBV20-1 and TRBJ2-7, with 13 bases aligning to TRBD2. Looked up from germline, CDR1 is DFQATT and CDR2 is SNEGSKA (reference sequence). The CDR3 sequence is 16 residues long. V shed 2 bases, J shed 2 bases, and the junction held 6 bases outside the gene matches. CDR3 nucleotides: TGCAGTGCTAGAATCCTCGGGACTAGCGGGGCCTACGAGCAGTACTTC. Protein: CSARILGTSGAYEQYF.

This clonotype appeared many times. The CDR3 bases are TGTGCCAGCAGTTTGGGACGGACCAATGAGCAGTTCTTC. The encoded protein is CASSLGRTNEQFF. The rearrangement joins TRBV27 to TRBJ2-1; D could derive from TRBD1 or TRBD2 (5 bases each). From germline, CDR1 is MNHEY and CDR2 SMNVEV (reference sequence). Trimming removed 3 bases at V and 6 bases at J, with 9 bases between. CDR3 length equals 13 residues.

The chain combines TRBV9 with TRBJ2-7, with a possible D match to TRBD1 (6 bases). The CDR3 consists of 15 residues. Between the trimmed V and J ends, which lost 4 bases and 1 base, there was a span of 15 bases. Germline assignment: CDR1 SGDLS and CDR2 YYNGEE. The CDR3 DNA reads as TGTGCCAGCAGCTTAGGGACAATACAGTCCTACGAGCAGTACTTC. It specifies CASSLGTIQSYEQYF.

The V gene is TRBV19, the J gene TRBJ2-2; possible D gene TRBD2, 5 bases. This CDR3 contains 12 residues. Germline V gene sequence: CDR1 LNHDA, CDR2 SQIVND (reference sequence). V lost 10 bases to trimming and J lost 5 bases, with 11 bases between them. CDR3 coding DNA: TGTGCCACCAGGAGGAAGACCGGGGAGCTGTTTTTT. Residues: CATRRKTGELFF.

CDR3 nucleotide sequence: TGTGCCAGCAGCCACCCGGGACAGAGCCACGAGCAGTACTTC. This translates into CASSHPGQSHEQYF. The rearrangement links TRBV11-3 to TRBJ2-7, with TRBD1 matching 7 bases. Germline-derived CDR1 and CDR2 are SGHNT and YENEEA. This CDR3 region has 14 residues. J lost 5 bases, V lost 5 bases, and 9 bases had no gene match.

This clonotype was recorded at least ten times. The DNA for the CDR3 is TGTGCCAGCAGTGACGGGACAGGGGATGGCTACACCTTC. This translates into CASSDGTGDGYTF. The V gene is TRBV6-4, the J gene TRBJ1-2; 10 bases agree with TRBD1. V shed 2 bases and J 6 bases; nucleotides not matched to a gene: 0. The germline V gene encodes CDR1 MRHNA and CDR2 SNTAGT. CDR3 length: 13 residues.

The chain carries TRBV7-2 and TRBJ1-5; weak D call: TRBD1 (6 bases). From germline, CDR1 is SGHTA and CDR2 FQGNSA. Trimming pared 5 bases from V and 0 bases from J, leaving 20 bases between. The CDR3 has 18 residues. The CDR3 loop is CASSPVDTGINSNQPQHF. For the CDR3, the DNA is TGTGCCAGCAGCCCGGTTGACACAGGGATTAATAGCAATCAGCCCCAGCATTTT.

This chain connects TRBV24-1 to TRBJ2-2; D tentatively reads TRBD1 or TRBD2 (6 bases each). The CDR3 sequence is 19 residues long. The germline gives CDR1 KGHDR, CDR2 SFDVKD. The V gene lost 4 bases and the J gene lost 4 bases, with 24 bases spanning the gap. DNA of the CDR3: TGTGCCACCAGTGAGGAATGTTTATACAGGGAGGACTGCACCGGGGAGCTGTTTTTT. It specifies CATSEECLYREDCTGELFF.